The 27 T cell receptor beta chains given below trace back to one sample, sequenced in a study of blood T cell repertoires in COVID-19. Some clones are missing from TCRdb's copy, which holds only in-frame ones; the method was immunoSEQ multiplex PCR. The sample contains around 56,000 clones, about 89% of which appear only once. The sequenced sample was peripheral blood. These receptors were taken from a woman aged 60-70 years with active or convalescent COVID-19.

This rearrangement joins TRBV19 to TRBJ2-7; D might be TRBD1 (6 bases). V was pared by 4 bases and J by 3 bases, with 16 bases between. There are 15 residues in the CDR3. Looked up from germline, CDR1 is LNHDA and CDR2 is SQIVND (reference sequence). This CDR3 reads CASSRGHTNFYEQYF. The CDR3 DNA is TGTGCCAGTAGTAGGGGGCACACGAACTTCTACGAGCAGTACTTC.

The chain has TRBV4-2 and TRBJ2-1; D not certain. There are 11 residues in the CDR3. Germline CDR1 reads LGHNA; CDR2 reads YNFKEQ. V lost 1 base and J 7 bases, leaving 2 bases between the germline ends. CDR3 sequence reads: CASSQANEQFF. CDR3 coding DNA: TGTGCCAGCAGCCAAGCAAATGAGCAGTTCTTC.

The chain is built from TRBV11-2 and TRBJ1-1, with a tentative D call TRBD1 (6 bases). Germline V CDR1 and CDR2: SGHAT, FQNNGV. The ends were cut back, 5 bases at V and 4 bases at J, with 17 bases in the middle. The length of the CDR3 is 15 residues. CDR3 sequence reads: CASSPVRTAPTEAFF. CDR3 bases: TGTGCCAGCAGCCCAGTCCGGACAGCACCCACTGAAGCTTTCTTT.

V is TRBV4-1 and J is TRBJ1-2, with 7 bases matching TRBD1. CDR1 and CDR2 from the germline V gene are MGHRA and YSYEKL. The V segment lost 4 bases and the J segment 5 bases; nucleotides outside the gene matches: 7. CDR3 length equals 14 residues. CDR3 sequence: CASSPLTGLYGYTF. The CDR3 DNA follows: TGCGCCAGCAGCCCCCTGACAGGGTTGTATGGCTACACCTTC.

The genes are TRBV2 and TRBJ1-4; D not certain. Germline values: CDR1 SNHLY, CDR2 FYNNEI. The CDR3 has 13 residues. V lost 10 bases and J lost 7, with 16 bases in between. This chain's CDR3 is CAIRGQSLEKLFF. CDR3 coding DNA: TGTGCCATACGAGGGCAGAGTCTTGAAAAACTGTTTTTT.

V and J are TRBV5-8 and TRBJ2-3; 13 nucleotides align to TRBD2. Trimming removed 4 bases from V and 8 bases from J; junction bases left unmatched: 10. The CDR3 sequence is 16 residues long. Germline CDR1 is SGHTS and CDR2 is YDEGEE. For the CDR3, the DNA is TGTGCCAGCAGCAGCGGACTAGCGGGAGCTACAACTACGCAGTATTTT. This encodes CASSSGLAGATTTQYF. Supplemented by reference TRBV5-8 and TRBJ2-3, the full variable domain reads EAGVTQSPTHLIKTRGQQATLRCSPISGHTSVYWYQQALGLGLQFLLWYDEGEERNRGNFPPRFSGRQFPNYSSELNVNALELEDSALYLCASSSGLAGATTTQYFGPGTRLTVL.

This rearrangement joins TRBV2 to TRBJ2-4, with 7 bases aligning to TRBD1. Trimming took 10 bases from V and 5 from J; bases not matched to a gene: 8. CDR1 is SNHLY, CDR2 FYNNEI, per germline. The length of the CDR3 is 13 residues. This chain's CDR3 is CATTGAGQNIQYF. CDR3 DNA sequence: TGTGCCACTACAGGGGCCGGACAAAACATTCAGTACTTC.

The genes are TRBV18 and TRBJ1-1; D not certain. The germline V and J ends were trimmed by 2 bases and 2 bases, with 9 bases remaining between them. In germline, CDR1 is KGHSH, CDR2 LQKENI. The CDR3 has 14 residues. CDR3 nucleotide sequence: TGTGCCAGCTCACCATATGAGTTTAACACTGAAGCTTTCTTT. It codes for CASSPYEFNTEAFF.

The rearrangement joins TRBV6-1 to TRBJ2-3, with D unclear. Per germline, CDR1 MNHNS and CDR2 SASEGT. The V and J ends lost 1 base and 6 bases respectively, with 8 bases between them. The CDR3 totals 13 residues. The CDR3 loop reads CASSEEPRDTQYF. CDR3 DNA sequence: TGTGCCAGCAGTGAAGAGCCCAGGGATACGCAGTATTTT.

This chain uses TRBV5-1 with TRBJ1-1, with D perhaps matching TRBD1 (5 bases). The CDR3 totals 17 residues. Trimming left V 0 bases short and J 4 bases short, with 19 bases between. Germline CDR1 reads SGHRS; CDR2 reads YFSETQ. The CDR3 DNA reads as TGCGCCAGCAGCTTGGGGCCCCGTGGCGGGGGGGTCACTGAAGCTTTCTTT. Translation gives CASSLGPRGGGVTEAFF.

The rearrangement uses TRBV12-3 or TRBV12-4 and TRBJ1-2; 9 nucleotides line up with TRBD1. CDR3 length: 13 residues. With V trimmed by 7 bases and J by 4 bases, 4 bases remained unmatched. Here the CDR3 DNA reads TGTGCCAGCAACGACAGGGGGACCTATGGCTACACCTTC. Translation gives CASNDRGTYGYTF.

This clone showed up just a few times. V and J are TRBV4-1 and TRBJ1-1; D is unresolved. CDR1 is MGHRA and CDR2 is YSYEKL in the germline V gene. This CDR3 has 13 residues. V was trimmed by 0 bases and J by 8 bases, leaving 10 bases between them. The DNA for the CDR3 is TGCGCCAGCAGCCAAGATAGCCCCCGCGAAGCTTTCTTT. As protein: CASSQDSPREAFF.

The CDR3 loop is CASSAFLGGTDTQYF. CDR3 nucleotide sequence: TGTGCCAGCAGCGCCTTCCTAGGGGGCACAGATACGCAGTATTTT. This chain joins TRBV7-3 and TRBJ2-3; tentatively, D is TRBD1 (5 bases). Germline V gene lookup returns CDR1 SGHTA and CDR2 FQGTGA. The CDR3 is 15 residues long. Between the trimmed V and J ends, which lost 5 bases and 1 base, there was a span of 13 bases.

The genes are TRBV30 and TRBJ2-3, with TRBD2 matching over 10 bases. After removal of 2 bases from V and 4 bases from J, the junction contained 15 bases not matched to a gene. In germline, CDR1 is GTSNPN, CDR2 SVGIG (reference sequence). The CDR3 totals 18 residues. CDR3 protein: CAWSQGLVSGRKADTQYF. The CDR3 region has the DNA TGTGCCTGGAGTCAGGGACTCGTTAGCGGGAGGAAGGCAGATACGCAGTATTTT.

The sample holds one count of this clone. The chain links TRBV27 to TRBJ2-3; 10 nucleotides match TRBD1. The CDR3 has 16 residues. The trim removed 4 bases at V and 0 bases at J, leaving 4 bases unmatched. CDR1 is MNHEY, CDR2 SMNVEV, per germline (reference sequence). The CDR3 region is CASSSDRGLSTDTQYF. The DNA for the CDR3 is TGTGCCAGCAGTTCCGACAGGGGGCTGAGCACAGATACGCAGTATTTT.

This chain connects TRBV2 to TRBJ2-3, with a tentative D call TRBD1 (5 bases). The length of the CDR3 is 16 residues. Germline V gene sequence: CDR1 SNHLY, CDR2 FYNNEI. V was clipped by 7 bases and J by 0 bases, with 17 bases between them. CDR3 residues: CASNGLLGASTDTQYF. In DNA, the CDR3 is TGTGCCAGCAATGGGCTTCTAGGGGCGAGCACAGATACGCAGTATTTT.

This chain links TRBV6-5 with TRBJ2-3; 14 bases match TRBD2. Looked up from germline, CDR1 is MNHEY and CDR2 is SVGAGI. The CDR3 length is 13 residues. The CDR3 protein is CETSGGALDTQYF. The CDR3 DNA reads as TGTGAGACTAGCGGGGGGGCCCTAGATACGCAGTATTTT.

J is TRBJ2-1 and V is TRBV4-3; TRBD1 agrees at 7 bases. V shed 4 bases and J 9 bases; nucleotides not matched to a gene: 9. Per germline, CDR1 LGHNA and CDR2 YSLEER. The CDR3 consists of 14 residues. DNA of the CDR3: TGCGCCAGCAGCCGCTCGACAGGGTCGGGTGAGCAGTTCTTC. Its translation is CASSRSTGSGEQFF.

The V call is TRBV19, the J call TRBJ1-5; TRBD1 is a possible D gene (6 bases). The CDR3 covers 14 residues. The ends were cut back, 6 bases at V and 11 bases at J, with 20 bases in the middle. Per the germline V gene, CDR1 is LNHDA and CDR2 is SQIVND (reference sequence). Here the CDR3 reads CASSTDSTGVTQHF. The CDR3, as DNA: TGTGCCAGTAGCACGGATTCGACAGGCGTGACCCAGCATTTT.

This clone is categorized as medium-sized (0.01 to 0.1%). The chain couples TRBV5-4 to TRBJ2-2; 7 bases line up with TRBD1. This CDR3 contains 15 residues. Per the germline V gene, CDR1 is SGHNT and CDR2 is YYREEE (reference sequence). V was clipped by 3 bases and J by 2 bases; unmatched bases: 4. The CDR3 loop reads CASSSGTVNTGELFF. The CDR3 DNA reads TGTGCCAGCAGCTCCGGGACAGTTAACACCGGGGAGCTGTTTTTT. Looking up the rest from reference TRBV5-4 and TRBJ2-2 gives the full variable domain: ETGVTQSPTHLIKTRGQQVTLRCSSQSGHNTVSWYQQALGQGPQFIFQYYREEENGRGNFPPRFSGLQFPNYSSELNVNALELDDSALYLCASSSGTVNTGELFFGEGSRLTVL.

The J gene is TRBJ2-1, the V gene TRBV7-9; weak D call: TRBD1 (6 bases). The germline gives CDR1 SEHNR, CDR2 FQNEAQ (reference sequence). Trimming removed 6 bases from V and 6 bases from J, with 18 bases in between. This CDR3 comprises 15 residues. DNA for the CDR3: TGTGCCAGCAGGTCCCCTACCCTAGGGGGCAATGAGCAGTTCTTC. This gives the protein CASRSPTLGGNEQFF.

The chain recombines TRBV2 with TRBJ1-2; D gene unclear. This CDR3 is built from 14 residues. CDR1 is SNHLY and CDR2 is FYNNEI in the germline V gene. V dropped 7 bases and J dropped 4 bases, with 16 bases sitting between them. CDR3 in amino acids: CASTEGRAAYGYTF. CDR3 nucleotide sequence: TGTGCCAGCACCGAAGGGAGAGCGGCCTATGGCTACACCTTC.

The genes are TRBV30 and TRBJ1-1; 7 bases are shared with TRBD1. Germline loops: CDR1 GTSNPN, CDR2 SVGIG (reference sequence). After removal of 0 bases from V and 7 bases from J, the junction contained 8 bases not matched to a gene. The CDR3 is made up of 14 amino acids. The chain's CDR3 is CAWSVQGRRNEAFF. CDR3 nucleotide sequence: TGTGCCTGGAGTGTACAGGGGCGTCGGAATGAAGCTTTCTTT.

For the CDR3, the DNA is TGCGCCAGCAGCCAAGCTGGACCCGACAGGGCGCTCCCCGGGGCCAACGTCCTGACTTTC. It is translated as CASSQAGPDRALPGANVLTF. The chain links TRBV4-3 to TRBJ2-6, with 7 positions matching TRBD1. Trimming took 1 base from V and 4 from J; bases not matched to a gene: 16. The V gene's germline CDR1 is LGHNA and CDR2 YSLEER. There are 20 residues in the CDR3.

The rearrangement links TRBV4-1 to TRBJ1-2, with a weak D call TRBD1 (6 bases). V shed 4 bases and J shed 6 bases, with 18 bases lying between them. CDR1 is MGHRA, CDR2 YSYEKL, per germline. The CDR3 is made up of 15 amino acids. As DNA, the CDR3 is TGCGCCAGCAGCCTCAACCAGGGGCAGAACAATGGCTACACCTTC. This gives the protein CASSLNQGQNNGYTF.

J is TRBJ1-1 and V is TRBV11-2; 9 nucleotides match TRBD1. The germline CDR1 and CDR2 sequences are SGHAT and FQNNGV. The CDR3 is 14 amino acids. The trim removed 1 base at V and 7 bases at J, leaving 4 bases unmatched. CDR3 region: CASSLAGTGIEAFF. CDR3 DNA sequence: TGTGCCAGCAGCTTAGCCGGGACAGGGATTGAAGCTTTCTTT.

The chain employs TRBV5-4 and TRBJ1-2; 8 bases match TRBD1. V lost 4 bases and J lost 8; bases outside the gene matches: 7. Germline V gene data show CDR1 as SGHNT and CDR2 as YYREEE (reference sequence). CDR3 length equals 13 residues. CDR3 nucleotides: TGTGCCAGCAGCAGGACAGGGTCGAACGGCTACACCTTC. Encoded protein: CASSRTGSNGYTF.